Listed below are T cell receptor beta chains from one sample, sequenced in a study of ipilimumab plus nivolumab after autologous stem cell transplantation. Sequencing was performed with immunoSEQ multiplex PCR; in TCRdb, only in-frame clones are kept and a portion is missing. Among 15,000 to 20,000 clones listed, 81% were seen once. Sample: PBMCs, taken in a trial of ipilimumab plus nivolumab as post-transplant consolidation. These receptors were collected from a male donor with diffuse large B-cell lymphoma. CDR3s include the opening cysteine and the closing phenylalanine or tryptophan. The D gene is left open where the match is weak. Only some rows state a clone size, as once, few, many or a class for expanded clones.

V gene,J gene,D gene,clone size,CDR3 protein,CDR3 DNA
TRBV18,TRBJ1-6,TRBD1,few,CASSPSTGLNSPLHF,TGTGCCAGCTCACCCTCGACAGGGCTGAATTCACCCCTCCACTTT
TRBV6-9,TRBJ2-1,TRBD1,.,CASSWTGKADEQFF,TGTGCCAGCAGTTGGACAGGGAAGGCGGATGAGCAGTTCTTC
TRBV6-5,TRBJ1-2,.,.,CASTSRGQNYGYTF,TGTGCCAGCACTTCCCGAGGCCAGAACTATGGCTACACCTTC
TRBV5-1,TRBJ1-1,.,.,CASSFGEGVGRAFF,TGCGCCAGCAGCTTTGGGGAGGGCGTGGGACGTGCTTTCTTT
TRBV5-5,TRBJ2-1,.,few,CASSYPGATVRDNEQFF,TGTGCCAGCAGCTACCCCGGGGCTACAGTGAGGGACAATGAGCAGTTCTTC
TRBV7-6,TRBJ2-7,TRBD1,.,CASSFGQGRGQYF,TGTGCCAGCAGCTTTGGACAGGGAAGAGGTCAGTACTTC
TRBV6-5,TRBJ2-1,.,.,CASSYDFRGNEQFF,TGTGCCAGCAGTTACGACTTCCGCGGGAATGAGCAGTTCTTC
TRBV7-2,TRBJ2-5,TRBD2,.,CANSPGTAGGLETQYF,TGTGCCAACAGCCCGGGCACAGCGGGGGGGTTGGAGACCCAGTACTTC
TRBV5-3,TRBJ2-4,TRBD2,.,CARSLERGKKLGKNIQYF,TGTGCCAGAAGCTTGGAGCGGGGGAAAAAGTTGGGCAAAAACATTCAGTACTTC
TRBV30,TRBJ1-2,TRBD1,.,CAWSLSGGRTDGYTF,TGTGCCTGGAGTCTCTCAGGGGGTCGAACGGATGGCTACACCTTC
TRBV29-1,TRBJ2-4,.,.,CSARLSPVAKNIQYF,TGCAGCGCTAGACTCTCCCCGGTGGCCAAAAACATTCAGTACTTC
TRBV19,TRBJ1-2,TRBD1,few,CASSKQGIRGYTF,TGTGCCAGTAGTAAACAGGGGATTCGGGGCTACACCTTC
TRBV7-3,TRBJ2-3,.,.,CASSRTRGAADTQYF,TGTGCCAGCAGCCGGACTAGGGGGGCCGCAGATACGCAGTATTTT
TRBV6-5,TRBJ1-1,TRBD1,.,CASSRDRSRNTEAFF,TGTGCCAGCAGTCGGGACAGATCGAGGAACACTGAAGCTTTCTTT
TRBV7-6,TRBJ1-3,.,.,CASSQPGSGNTIYF,TGTGCCAGCAGCCAACCGGGGTCTGGAAACACCATATATTTT
TRBV2,TRBJ2-7,TRBD2,.,CATRGGKHEQYF,TGTGCCACCCGGGGGGGGAAGCACGAGCAGTACTTC
TRBV5-1,TRBJ1-2,.,.,CASSPGTWGYTF,TGCGCCAGCAGCCCAGGCACGTGGGGCTACACCTTC
TRBV15,TRBJ2-3,.,.,CATSVGGARDTQYF,TGTGCCACCAGTGTTGGGGGGGCCAGAGATACGCAGTATTTT
TRBV6-1,TRBJ2-3,.,few,CASSELVSTDTQYF,TGTGCCAGCAGTGAATTAGTAAGCACAGATACGCAGTATTTT
TRBV7-2,TRBJ1-2,TRBD1,.,CASSPRQGYGYTF,TGTGCCAGCAGCCCTAGACAGGGCTATGGCTACACCTTC
TRBV27,TRBJ2-1,TRBD2,.,CASNGGVEQFF,TGTGCCAGCAACGGGGGGGTTGAGCAGTTCTTC
TRBV6-1,TRBJ1-6,.,.,CASTRGFNSPLHF,TGTGCCAGCACCAGGGGCTTCAATTCACCCCTCCACTTT
TRBV6-5,TRBJ1-1,.,.,CASSAFGRAAEAFF,TGTGCCAGCAGTGCTTTTGGGCGGGCAGCTGAAGCTTTCTTT
TRBV10-3,TRBJ2-7,.,.,CAISDRSAGEQYF,TGTGCCATCAGTGATAGGTCTGCGGGCGAGCAGTACTTC
TRBV7-9,TRBJ1-2,.,.,CASSPRTGFGYTF,TGTGCCAGCAGCCCCCGGACTGGGTTTGGCTACACCTTC
TRBV2,TRBJ2-1,.,.,CASSEFSGMPTYNEQFF,TGTGCCAGCAGTGAATTTTCGGGGATGCCGACCTACAATGAGCAGTTCTTC
TRBV7-9,TRBJ1-1,.,few,CASSSIGNEAFF,TGTGCCAGCAGCTCAATCGGGAATGAAGCTTTCTTT
TRBV11-3,TRBJ2-7,.,.,CASSSLRWQGEQYF,TGTGCCAGCAGCTCCCTCAGATGGCAGGGTGAGCAGTACTTC
TRBV6-6,TRBJ2-5,.,.,CASSYPGSGETQYF,TGTGCCAGCAGTTACCCGGGGAGCGGGGAGACCCAGTACTTC
TRBV6-1,TRBJ2-3,TRBD2,once,CASRLAGLGTDTQYF,TGTGCCAGCAGACTAGCGGGGTTGGGCACAGATACGCAGTATTTT
TRBV7-6,TRBJ1-1,.,few,CASSPGGVGTEAFF,TGTGCCAGCAGCCCGGGAGGGGTGGGCACTGAAGCTTTCTTT
TRBV4-1,TRBJ1-1,.,.,CASSHLPGETEAFF,TGCGCCAGCAGCCACTTGCCAGGGGAGACTGAAGCTTTCTTT
TRBV7-9,TRBJ1-3,.,.,CASSYTGPGNTIYF,TGTGCCAGCAGCTACACAGGGCCAGGAAACACCATATATTTT
TRBV14,TRBJ2-1,TRBD1,.,CASSQDMWDRRGNEQFF,TGTGCCAGCAGCCAAGATATGTGGGACAGGCGTGGAAATGAGCAGTTCTTC
TRBV7-2,TRBJ1-3,.,.,CASSLTGNTIYF,TGTGCCAGCAGCTTAACCGGAAACACCATATATTTT
TRBV5-1,TRBJ2-1,.,.,CASSSPGIVTRNEQFF,TGCGCCAGCAGCTCCCCGGGTATCGTTACACGCAATGAGCAGTTCTTC
TRBV5-4,TRBJ1-4,TRBD1,few,CASSVNRGLNEKLFF,TGTGCCAGCAGCGTCAACAGGGGTCTGAATGAAAAACTGTTTTTT
TRBV10-3,TRBJ1-1,.,.,CAISEERSTEAFF,TGTGCCATCAGTGAGGAGAGGAGCACTGAAGCTTTCTTT
TRBV5-6,TRBJ2-3,.,few,CASSLYTRRDTQYF,TGTGCCAGCAGCTTGTATACAAGAAGAGATACGCAGTATTTT
TRBV13,TRBJ2-4,.,.,CASSSLEGEGKNIQYF,TGTGCCAGCAGCAGCTTGGAAGGGGAAGGCAAAAACATTCAGTACTTC
TRBV18,TRBJ2-7,TRBD2,.,CASSPFSGGAGDEQYF,TGTGCCAGCTCACCGTTCAGCGGGGGTGCGGGAGACGAGCAGTACTTC
TRBV7-2,TRBJ2-7,.,.,CASSLGVGSYEQYF,TGTGCCAGCAGCTTAGGAGTCGGGTCCTACGAGCAGTACTTC